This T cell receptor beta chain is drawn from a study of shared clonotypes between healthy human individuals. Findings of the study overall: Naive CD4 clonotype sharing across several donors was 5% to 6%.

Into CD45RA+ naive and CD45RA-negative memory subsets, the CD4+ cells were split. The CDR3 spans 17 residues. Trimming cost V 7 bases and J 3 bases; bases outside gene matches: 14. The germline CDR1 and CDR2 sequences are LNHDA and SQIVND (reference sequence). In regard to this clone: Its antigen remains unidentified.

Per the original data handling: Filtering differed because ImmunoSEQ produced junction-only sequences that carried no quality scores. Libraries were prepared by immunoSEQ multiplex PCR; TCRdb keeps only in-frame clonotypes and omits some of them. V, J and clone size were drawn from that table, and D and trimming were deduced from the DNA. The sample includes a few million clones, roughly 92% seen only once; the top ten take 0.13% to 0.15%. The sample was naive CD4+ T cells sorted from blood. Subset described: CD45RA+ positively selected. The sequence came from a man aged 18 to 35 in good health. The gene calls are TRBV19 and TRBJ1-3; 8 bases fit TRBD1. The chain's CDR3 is CASNDPGTGLFGNTIYF. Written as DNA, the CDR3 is TGTGCCAGTAACGACCCGGGGACAGGTTTGTTTGGAAACACCATATATTTT.